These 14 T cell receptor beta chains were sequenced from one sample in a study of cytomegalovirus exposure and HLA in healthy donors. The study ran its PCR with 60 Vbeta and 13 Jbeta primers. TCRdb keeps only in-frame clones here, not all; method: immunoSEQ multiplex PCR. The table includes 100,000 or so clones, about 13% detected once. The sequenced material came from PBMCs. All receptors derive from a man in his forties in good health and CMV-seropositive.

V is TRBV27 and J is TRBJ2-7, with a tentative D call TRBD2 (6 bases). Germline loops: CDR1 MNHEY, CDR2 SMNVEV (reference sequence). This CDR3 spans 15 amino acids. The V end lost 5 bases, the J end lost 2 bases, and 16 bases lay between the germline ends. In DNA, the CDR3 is TGTGCCAGCAGTGTTCTAGGGACTGCAACCTACGAGCAGTACTTC. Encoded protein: CASSVLGTATYEQYF.

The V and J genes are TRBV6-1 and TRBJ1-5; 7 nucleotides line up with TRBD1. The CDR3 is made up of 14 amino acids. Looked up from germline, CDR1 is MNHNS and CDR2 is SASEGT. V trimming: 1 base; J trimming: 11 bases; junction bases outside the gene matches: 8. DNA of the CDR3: TGTGCCAGCAGTGAAGTCCCCTCCACAGGGGCCCAGCATTTT. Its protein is CASSEVPSTGAQHF.

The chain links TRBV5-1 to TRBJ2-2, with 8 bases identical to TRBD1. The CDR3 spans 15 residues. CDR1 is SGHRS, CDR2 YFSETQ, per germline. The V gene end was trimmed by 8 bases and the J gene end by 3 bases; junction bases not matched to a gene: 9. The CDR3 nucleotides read TGCGCCAGAGCCGGGACAGGAATTTACACCGGGGAGCTGTTTTTT. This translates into CARAGTGIYTGELFF.

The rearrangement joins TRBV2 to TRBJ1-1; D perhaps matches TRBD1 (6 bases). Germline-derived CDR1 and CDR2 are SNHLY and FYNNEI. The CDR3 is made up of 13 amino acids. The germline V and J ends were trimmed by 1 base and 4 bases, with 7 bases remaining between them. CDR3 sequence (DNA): TGTGCCAGCAGTGAAGACAGGGTCACTGAAGCTTTCTTT. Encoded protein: CASSEDRVTEAFF. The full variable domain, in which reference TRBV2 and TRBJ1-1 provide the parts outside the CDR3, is EPEVTQTPSHQVTQMGQEVILRCVPISNHLYFYWYRQILGQKVEFLVSFYNNEISEKSEIFDDQFSVERPDGSNFTLKIRSTKLEDSAMYFCASSEDRVTEAFFGQGTRLTVV.

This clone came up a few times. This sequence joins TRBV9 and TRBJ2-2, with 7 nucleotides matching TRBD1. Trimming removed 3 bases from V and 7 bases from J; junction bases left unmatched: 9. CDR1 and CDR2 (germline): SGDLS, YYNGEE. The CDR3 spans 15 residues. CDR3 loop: CASSAELQGNGELFF. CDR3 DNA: TGTGCCAGCAGCGCCGAACTACAGGGGAACGGGGAGCTGTTTTTT.

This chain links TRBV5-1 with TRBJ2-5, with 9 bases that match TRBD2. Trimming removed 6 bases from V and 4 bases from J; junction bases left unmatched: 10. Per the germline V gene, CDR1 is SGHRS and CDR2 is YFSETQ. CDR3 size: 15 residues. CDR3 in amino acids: CASTLGGLAGETQYF. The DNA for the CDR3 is TGCGCCAGCACCCTGGGGGGACTAGCCGGAGAGACCCAGTACTTC.

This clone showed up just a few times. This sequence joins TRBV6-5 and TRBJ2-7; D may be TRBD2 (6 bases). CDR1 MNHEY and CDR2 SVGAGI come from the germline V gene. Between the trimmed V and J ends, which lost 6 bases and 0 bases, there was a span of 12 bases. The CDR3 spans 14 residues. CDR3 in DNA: TGTGCCAGCAGCAGATATAGCGGCTCCTACGAGCAGTACTTC. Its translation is CASSRYSGSYEQYF.

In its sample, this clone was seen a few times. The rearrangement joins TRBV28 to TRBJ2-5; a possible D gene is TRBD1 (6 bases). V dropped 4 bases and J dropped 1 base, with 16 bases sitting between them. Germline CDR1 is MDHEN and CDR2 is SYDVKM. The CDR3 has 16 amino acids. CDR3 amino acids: CASSSSSSGVQETQYF. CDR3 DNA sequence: TGTGCCAGCAGTTCGTCCTCCTCAGGGGTCCAAGAGACCCAGTACTTC. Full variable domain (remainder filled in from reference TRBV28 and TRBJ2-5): DVKVTQSSRYLVKRTGEKVFLECVQDMDHENMFWYRQDPGLGLRLIYFSYDVKMKEKGDIPEGYSVSREKKERFSLILESASTNQTSMYLCASSSSSSGVQETQYFGPGTRLLVL.

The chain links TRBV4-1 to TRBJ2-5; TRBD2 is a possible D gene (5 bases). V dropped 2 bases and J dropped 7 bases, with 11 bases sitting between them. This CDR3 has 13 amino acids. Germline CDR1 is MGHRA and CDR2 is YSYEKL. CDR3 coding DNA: TGCGCCAGCAGCCAAAGAGGGTTAGGGACCCAGTACTTC. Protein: CASSQRGLGTQYF.

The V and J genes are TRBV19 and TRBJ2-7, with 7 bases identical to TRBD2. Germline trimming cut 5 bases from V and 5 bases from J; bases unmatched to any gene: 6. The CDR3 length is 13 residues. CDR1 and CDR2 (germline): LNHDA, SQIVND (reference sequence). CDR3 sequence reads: CASSWAGANEQYF. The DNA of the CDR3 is TGTGCCAGTAGTTGGGCGGGAGCCAACGAGCAGTACTTC. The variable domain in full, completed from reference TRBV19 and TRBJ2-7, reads DGGITQSPKYLFRKEGQNVTLSCEQNLNHDAMYWYRQDPGQGLRLIYYSQIVNDFQKGDIAEGYSVSREKKESFPLTVTSAQKNPTAFYLCASSWAGANEQYFGPGTRLTVT.

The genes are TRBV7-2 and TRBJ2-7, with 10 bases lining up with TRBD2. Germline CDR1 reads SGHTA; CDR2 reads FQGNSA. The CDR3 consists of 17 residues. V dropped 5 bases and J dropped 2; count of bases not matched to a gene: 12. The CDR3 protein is CASSPWTSGQRTYEQYF. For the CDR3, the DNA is TGTGCCAGCAGCCCCTGGACTAGCGGACAACGTACCTACGAGCAGTACTTC. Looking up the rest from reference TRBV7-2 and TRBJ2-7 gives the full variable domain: GAGVSQSPSNKVTEKGKDVELRCDPISGHTALYWYRQSLGQGLEFLIYFQGNSAPDKSGLPSDRFSAERTGGSVSTLTIQRTQQEDSAVYLCASSPWTSGQRTYEQYFGPGTRLTVT.

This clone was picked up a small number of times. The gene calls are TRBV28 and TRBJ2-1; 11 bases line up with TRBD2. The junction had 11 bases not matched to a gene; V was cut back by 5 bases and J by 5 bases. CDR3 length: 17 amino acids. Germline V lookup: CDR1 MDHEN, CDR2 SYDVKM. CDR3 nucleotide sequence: TGTGCCAGCAGTCTATTACTAGCGGGAGTATCACACAATGAGCAGTTCTTC. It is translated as CASSLLLAGVSHNEQFF. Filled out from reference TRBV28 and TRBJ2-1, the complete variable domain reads DVKVTQSSRYLVKRTGEKVFLECVQDMDHENMFWYRQDPGLGLRLIYFSYDVKMKEKGDIPEGYSVSREKKERFSLILESASTNQTSMYLCASSLLLAGVSHNEQFFGPGTRLTVL.

The CDR3 nucleotides read TGTGCCAGCAGTGCGCTACAGTCGAACTATGGCTACACCTTC. As protein: CASSALQSNYGYTF. The rearrangement joins TRBV6-1 to TRBJ1-2, with D uncertain. Trimming shortened V by 4 bases and J by 2 bases, and 11 bases separated the two germline ends. The CDR3 has 14 residues. CDR1 and CDR2 from the germline V gene are MNHNS and SASEGT.

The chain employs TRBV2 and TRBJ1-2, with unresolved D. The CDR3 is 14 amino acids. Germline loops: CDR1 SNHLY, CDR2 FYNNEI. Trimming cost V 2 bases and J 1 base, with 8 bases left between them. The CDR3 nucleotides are TGTGCCAGCAGTGAATCGGCGGGTAACTATGGCTACACCTTC. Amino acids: CASSESAGNYGYTF.